Below, 3 T cell receptor beta chains from the same sample are listed, as sequenced in a study of CD8+ T cells in alopecia areata. TCR sequencing used cDNA made by reverse transcription of extracted RNA. Profiled with immunoSEQ multiplex PCR; TCRdb holds only in-frame clones, not every one. Among about 250,000 clones, under 80% were seen once, and the ten largest hold 1% to 1.5%. The sample consisted of CD4+ T cells sorted from blood, taken at week 0. These receptors were taken from a human donor with alopecia areata.

This clone has just a few counts. One junction end does not reproduce the germline sequence, and a read error may be involved. The V and J genes are TRBV7-7 and TRBJ2-1; D assignment may be TRBD1 or TRBD2 (5 bases each). The CDR3 has 13 amino acids. Germline loops: CDR1 SSHAT, CDR2 FNYEAQ (reference sequence). CDR3: CASSSKLRGEQFF. Here the CDR3 DNA reads TGTGCTAGCAGCTCCAAATTGAGGGGTGAGCAGTTCTTC. The full variable domain, with the rest looked up from reference TRBV7-7 and TRBJ2-1, is GAGVSQSPRYKVTKRGQDVTLRCDPISSHATLYWYQQALGQGPEFLTYFNYEAQPDKSGLPSDRFSAERPEGSISTLTIQRTEQRDSAMYRCASSSKLRGEQFFGPGTRLTVL.

The chain joins TRBV6-6 to TRBJ1-1; D uncertain. The CDR3 is 13 amino acids. Between the trimmed V and J ends, which lost 8 bases and 0 bases, there was a span of 10 bases. CDR1 and CDR2 (germline): MNHNY, SVGAGI (reference sequence). CDR3 sequence (DNA): TGTGCCAGCGGGTCCCCTTTGAACACTGAAGCTTTCTTT. Residues: CASGSPLNTEAFF.

This clone was seen a few times. The chain links TRBV30 to TRBJ1-3; D is ambiguous. Germline V gene lookup returns CDR1 GTSNPN and CDR2 SVGIG (reference sequence). The CDR3 is 13 amino acids. The ends were cut back, 0 bases at V and 3 bases at J, with 6 bases in the middle. In DNA, the CDR3 is TGTGCCTGGAGTGTTCTAGTTGGAAACACCATATATTTT. Translation gives CAWSVLVGNTIYF.